This TCR beta chain was found in a study of neurological immune-mediated disorders. TCRdb redid the calling of the 5' RACE reads with MiXCR, one entry per CDR3 protein. Of about 59,000 distinct CDR3 sequences listed, 3.5% are singletons. The CDR3 totals 16 residues. V lost 3 bases to trimming and J lost 3 bases; unmatched junction nucleotides: 9. Germline values: CDR1 MGHRA, CDR2 YSYEKL. The V gene is TRBV4-1, the J gene TRBJ2-5, with 8 bases aligning to TRBD2. This receptor was identified in a woman in her 30s with multiple sclerosis. What was sequenced was PBMCs. The CDR3 sequence is CASSHDLAGGEETQYF. In DNA form, the CDR3 reads TGCGCCAGCAGCCACGATCTTGCGGGGGGCGAAGAGACCCAGTACTTC.